The entry below gives a single T cell receptor beta chain sequence along with its context. Clones were read by immunoSEQ multiplex PCR, and TCRdb kept only the in-frame ones, dropping some. This table has over a million clones, around 98% appearing once. This record belongs to a study of shared clonotypes between healthy human individuals. This CDR3 region has 13 residues. The V end was cut by 8 bases, the J end by 8 bases, with 18 bases between. From germline, CDR1 is MDHEN and CDR2 SYDVKM. This rearrangement joins TRBV28 to TRBJ1-1; D gene ambiguous. Sample: naive CD4+ T cells sorted from blood. The subset: CD45RA+ positively selected. This receptor was taken from a young man in good health. The CDR3 bases are TGTGCCAGCGGCCAAACCAAGGAGGCCGAAGCTTTCTTT. Residues: CASGQTKEAEAFF.